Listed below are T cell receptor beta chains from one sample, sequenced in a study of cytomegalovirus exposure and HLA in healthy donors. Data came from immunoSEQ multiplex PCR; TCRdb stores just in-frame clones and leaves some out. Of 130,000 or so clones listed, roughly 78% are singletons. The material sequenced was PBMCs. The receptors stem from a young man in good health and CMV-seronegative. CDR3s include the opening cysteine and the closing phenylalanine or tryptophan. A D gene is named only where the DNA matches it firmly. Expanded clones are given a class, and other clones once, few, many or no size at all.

CDR3 DNA: TGTGCCAGTAGTCTCAACAGGGGTCAAGAGACCCAGTACTTC; CDR3 protein: CASSLNRGQETQYF; V gene: TRBV19; D gene: TRBD1; J gene: TRBJ2-5; clone size: .
CDR3 DNA: TGTGCCAGCTCACCACCCGGCCAAGAGACCCAGTACTTC; CDR3 protein: CASSPPGQETQYF; V gene: TRBV18; D gene: .; J gene: TRBJ2-5; clone size: .
CDR3 DNA: TGTGCCAGCAGCCTGGGGGGTAGCAATCAGCCCCAGCATTTT; CDR3 protein: CASSLGGSNQPQHF; V gene: TRBV6-5; D gene: .; J gene: TRBJ1-5; clone size: .
CDR3 DNA: TGTGCCAGCAATCTAGCTGGAACTAGCAATCAGCCCCAGCATTTT; CDR3 protein: CASNLAGTSNQPQHF; V gene: TRBV2; D gene: .; J gene: TRBJ1-5; clone size: .
CDR3 DNA: TGTGCCAGCAGCTCGACAGGGTATGAAAACACCATATATTTT; CDR3 protein: CASSSTGYENTIYF; V gene: TRBV5-6; D gene: TRBD1; J gene: TRBJ1-3; clone size: .
CDR3 DNA: TGTGCCATCAGCTCCGACAGGGATAATTCACCCCTCCACTTT; CDR3 protein: CAISSDRDNSPLHF; V gene: TRBV10-3; D gene: TRBD1; J gene: TRBJ1-6; clone size: .
CDR3 DNA: TGTGCCTGGGCTAGCGGGAAGTGGAATGAGCAGTTCTTC; CDR3 protein: CAWASGKWNEQFF; V gene: TRBV30; D gene: TRBD2; J gene: TRBJ2-1; clone size: .
CDR3 DNA: TGTGCCAGCAGCCCGCGAACACCCAAACTAGCGGGGCAAGTGGACACCGCCTACGAGCAGTACTTC; CDR3 protein: CASSPRTPKLAGQVDTAYEQYF; V gene: TRBV7-6; D gene: TRBD2; J gene: TRBJ2-7; clone size: .
CDR3 DNA: TGTGCCAGCAGCCCTCTCTATGAAAAACTGTTTTTT; CDR3 protein: CASSPLYEKLFF; V gene: TRBV5-8; D gene: .; J gene: TRBJ1-4; clone size: .
CDR3 DNA: TGTGCCATCAGTGAGCGAGAGACTGTAGCTAACTATGGCTACACCTTC; CDR3 protein: CAISERETVANYGYTF; V gene: TRBV10-3; D gene: .; J gene: TRBJ1-2; clone size: .
CDR3 DNA: TGTGCCAGCAGCGCAACAGGGGGCAGGAGTCAGCCCCAGCATTTT; CDR3 protein: CASSATGGRSQPQHF; V gene: TRBV4-2; D gene: TRBD1; J gene: TRBJ1-5; clone size: few
CDR3 DNA: TGTGCCACCAGCAGAGATCGGGGTCACGAGCAGTACTTC; CDR3 protein: CATSRDRGHEQYF; V gene: TRBV15; D gene: .; J gene: TRBJ2-7; clone size: few
CDR3 DNA: TGTGCCAGCCATAAACCGGGACAGGCGACGTCCGAGCAGTACTTC; CDR3 protein: CASHKPGQATSEQYF; V gene: TRBV7-9; D gene: TRBD1; J gene: TRBJ2-7; clone size: .
CDR3 DNA: TGTGCCAGCAGCTTGTCAAGGACAGGAGGCCACGAGCAGTACTTC; CDR3 protein: CASSLSRTGGHEQYF; V gene: TRBV7-9; D gene: TRBD1; J gene: TRBJ2-7; clone size: once
CDR3 DNA: TGCAGCGCGTACCGCGACAGGGAGTATGGCTACACCTTC; CDR3 protein: CSAYRDREYGYTF; V gene: TRBV29-1; D gene: TRBD1; J gene: TRBJ1-2; clone size: .
CDR3 DNA: TGTGCCGGTGGCTGGGACAACTACGAGCAGTACTTC; CDR3 protein: CAGGWDNYEQYF; V gene: TRBV6-6; D gene: .; J gene: TRBJ2-7; clone size: .
CDR3 DNA: TGTGCCACCCAGACACTCGGTGGAATTAATGAGAAACTGTTTTTT; CDR3 protein: CATQTLGGINEKLFF; V gene: TRBV6-5; D gene: .; J gene: TRBJ1-4; clone size: .
CDR3 DNA: TGTGCCAGCAGTCGAAAAACTCAGGGGAACGAGCAGTACTTC; CDR3 protein: CASSRKTQGNEQYF; V gene: TRBV6-5; D gene: .; J gene: TRBJ2-7; clone size: .
CDR3 DNA: TGTGCCAGTCTCAGGGGCCTGAACACCGGGGAGCTGTTTTTT; CDR3 protein: CASLRGLNTGELFF; V gene: TRBV6-1; D gene: .; J gene: TRBJ2-2; clone size: .
CDR3 DNA: TGCGCCAGCAGCCGGCTAGCGGGAGGGCCGGAAGAGACCCAGTACTTC; CDR3 protein: CASSRLAGGPEETQYF; V gene: TRBV5-1; D gene: TRBD2; J gene: TRBJ2-5; clone size: few
CDR3 DNA: TGTGCCGGGGGACTAGGACTAGCGGGAGATATATTCACAGATACGCAGTATTTT; CDR3 protein: CAGGLGLAGDIFTDTQYF; V gene: TRBV30; D gene: TRBD2; J gene: TRBJ2-3; clone size: .
CDR3 DNA: TGTGCCATCAGAACTAGCGTAGAATACAATGAGCAGTTCTTC; CDR3 protein: CAIRTSVEYNEQFF; V gene: TRBV10-3; D gene: TRBD2; J gene: TRBJ2-1; clone size: .
CDR3 DNA: TGTGCCAGCTCCCGGGACAGGGTACACAATGAGCAGTTCTTC; CDR3 protein: CASSRDRVHNEQFF; V gene: TRBV18; D gene: TRBD1; J gene: TRBJ2-1; clone size: few
CDR3 DNA: TGTGCCAGCAGCACAACCACAGGGGATCGATACACAGATACGCAGTATTTT; CDR3 protein: CASSTTTGDRYTDTQYF; V gene: TRBV7-9; D gene: TRBD1; J gene: TRBJ2-3; clone size: few
CDR3 DNA: TGTGCCAGCAGCCCCACAGGGGATAATTCACCCCTCCACTTT; CDR3 protein: CASSPTGDNSPLHF; V gene: TRBV7-9; D gene: TRBD1; J gene: TRBJ1-6; clone size: .
CDR3 DNA: TGCAGCGTGATCTTAAGGACAGGGCGCTACGAGCAGTACTTC; CDR3 protein: CSVILRTGRYEQYF; V gene: TRBV29-1; D gene: TRBD1; J gene: TRBJ2-7; clone size: .
CDR3 DNA: TGTGCCAGCAGCTTGGATCCTAGCGGGAGTCTGTCCTACGAGCAGTACTTC; CDR3 protein: CASSLDPSGSLSYEQYF; V gene: TRBV5-6; D gene: TRBD2; J gene: TRBJ2-7; clone size: .
CDR3 DNA: TGTGCCAGCAGCGCCCAACTCGGGGGAAACACCATATATTTT; CDR3 protein: CASSAQLGGNTIYF; V gene: TRBV9; D gene: .; J gene: TRBJ1-3; clone size: .
CDR3 DNA: TGTGCCATCAGTGACGACAGTAGCACAGATACGCAGTATTTT; CDR3 protein: CAISDDSSTDTQYF; V gene: TRBV10-3; D gene: .; J gene: TRBJ2-3; clone size: .
CDR3 DNA: TGTGCCAGCACCCGCCGGACAGTACCAACGAGCACTGAAGCTTTCTTT; CDR3 protein: CASTRRTVPTSTEAFF; V gene: TRBV7-2; D gene: .; J gene: TRBJ1-1; clone size: .
CDR3 DNA: TGTGCCAGCAGTACCTGGGGCGGGATTGTCCCCTCCTACGAGCAGTACTTC; CDR3 protein: CASSTWGGIVPSYEQYF; V gene: TRBV28; D gene: .; J gene: TRBJ2-7; clone size: .
CDR3 DNA: TGTGCCATCAGTACCGGGACAGGGAGCCAAGAGACCCAGTACTTC; CDR3 protein: CAISTGTGSQETQYF; V gene: TRBV10-3; D gene: TRBD1; J gene: TRBJ2-5; clone size: .
CDR3 DNA: TGTGCCAGCAGTGCGGTTATAGCGGGGGGGCCGGATGAGCAGTTCTTC; CDR3 protein: CASSAVIAGGPDEQFF; V gene: TRBV6-1; D gene: TRBD2; J gene: TRBJ2-1; clone size: .
CDR3 DNA: TGTGCCAGCAGTTTTAAGAAACACTACGAGCAGTACTTC; CDR3 protein: CASSFKKHYEQYF; V gene: TRBV28; D gene: .; J gene: TRBJ2-7; clone size: .
CDR3 DNA: TGCGCCAGCAGCTTGGCGACAGGGGAGGGAGAAAAACTGTTTTTT; CDR3 protein: CASSLATGEGEKLFF; V gene: TRBV5-1; D gene: TRBD1; J gene: TRBJ1-4; clone size: .
CDR3 DNA: TGCGCCAGCAGCCACGAGGGCTCGAGTGGCTACACCTTC; CDR3 protein: CASSHEGSSGYTF; V gene: TRBV4-3; D gene: .; J gene: TRBJ1-2; clone size: .
CDR3 DNA: TGTGCCAGTAGTATAGAACAGTATAAGCCCCAGCATTTT; CDR3 protein: CASSIEQYKPQHF; V gene: TRBV19; D gene: .; J gene: TRBJ1-5; clone size: few
CDR3 DNA: TGTGCCAGCAGCTTAGTCTCCCAGGCAGGGTATCCTACCTACGAGCAGTACTTC; CDR3 protein: CASSLVSQAGYPTYEQYF; V gene: TRBV7-8; D gene: .; J gene: TRBJ2-7; clone size: .
CDR3 DNA: TGTGCCAGCAGCATAAACATCAATGAGCAGTTCTTC; CDR3 protein: CASSININEQFF; V gene: TRBV11-2; D gene: .; J gene: TRBJ2-1; clone size: once
CDR3 DNA: TGTGCCAGCAGTCCCGGACGGGGGGCCTCCTACAATGAGCAGTTCTTC; CDR3 protein: CASSPGRGASYNEQFF; V gene: TRBV27; D gene: .; J gene: TRBJ2-1; clone size: .
CDR3 DNA: TGCAGCGTTGATTCCGGGGAATTCACAGATACGCAGTATTTT; CDR3 protein: CSVDSGEFTDTQYF; V gene: TRBV29-1; D gene: .; J gene: TRBJ2-3; clone size: .
CDR3 DNA: TGCAGCGTTGGAGGAACAGCGGGGGGCTACACCTTC; CDR3 protein: CSVGGTAGGYTF; V gene: TRBV29-1; D gene: .; J gene: TRBJ1-2; clone size: .
CDR3 DNA: TGTGCCAGCAGCCAAGAACAGGGACGCGAAAAACTGTTTTTT; CDR3 protein: CASSQEQGREKLFF; V gene: TRBV4-2; D gene: .; J gene: TRBJ1-4; clone size: .
CDR3 DNA: TGCGCCAGCAGCCAAGCTCCCCCAGAGACCCAGTACTTC; CDR3 protein: CASSQAPPETQYF; V gene: TRBV4-1; D gene: .; J gene: TRBJ2-5; clone size: .
CDR3 DNA: TGTGCCAGCAGTTCCCGGGACAGTGCGAATCAGCCCCAGCATTTT; CDR3 protein: CASSSRDSANQPQHF; V gene: TRBV6-5; D gene: TRBD1; J gene: TRBJ1-5; clone size: .
CDR3 DNA: TGTGCCAGCAGTACTCCCGGGACATACCCCTACGAGCAGTACTTC; CDR3 protein: CASSTPGTYPYEQYF; V gene: TRBV28; D gene: .; J gene: TRBJ2-7; clone size: .
CDR3 DNA: TGTGCCAGCAGCTTATTGCGGGGGGGCTGGGAGACCCAGTACTTC; CDR3 protein: CASSLLRGGWETQYF; V gene: TRBV7-2; D gene: TRBD2; J gene: TRBJ2-5; clone size: once
CDR3 DNA: TGTGCCAGCAGTACACGGAGAGCCGGGGAGCTGTTTTTT; CDR3 protein: CASSTRRAGELFF; V gene: TRBV6-6; D gene: .; J gene: TRBJ2-2; clone size: once
CDR3 DNA: TGTGCCAGCTCCCCTGGACAGGGTAGTAACTATGGCTACACCTTC; CDR3 protein: CASSPGQGSNYGYTF; V gene: TRBV18; D gene: TRBD1; J gene: TRBJ1-2; clone size: .
CDR3 DNA: TGTGCCAGCAGCCAAGACCTAGCGGGGTACAATGAGCAGTTCTTC; CDR3 protein: CASSQDLAGYNEQFF; V gene: TRBV4-2; D gene: TRBD2; J gene: TRBJ2-1; clone size: .
CDR3 DNA: TGTGCCAGCAGCCCGGACAGGGGGCTAACTGAAGCTTTCTTT; CDR3 protein: CASSPDRGLTEAFF; V gene: TRBV28; D gene: TRBD1; J gene: TRBJ1-1; clone size: few
CDR3 DNA: TGTGCCAGCAGCTGGAGCGGGAGGGTGGCCTACGAGCAGTACTTC; CDR3 protein: CASSWSGRVAYEQYF; V gene: TRBV7-4; D gene: TRBD2; J gene: TRBJ2-7; clone size: once